Detailed here is one T cell receptor (beta chain). Sorted-subset replicate PCRs used 200 to 250 ng DNA, approximately 30,000 T cell genomes. The repertoire was sequenced with immunoSEQ multiplex PCR; TCRdb's copy has only in-frame clones and lacks some. The table lists some 320,000 clones, 80% to 90% of them singletons, with 16% in the top ten. The data were taken from a study of shared clonotypes between healthy human individuals. The CDR3 consists of 15 residues. V was clipped by 6 bases and J by 9 bases; unmatched bases: 11. Germline V gives CDR1 MNHEY, CDR2 SMNVEV (reference sequence). The chain recombines TRBV27 with TRBJ1-6, with 7 bases lining up with TRBD1. Sequenced: memory CD8+ T cells sorted from blood. Subset noted: CD45RO+ cells pooled with CCR7-negative TemRA cells. This clonotype was obtained from a man aged 18 to 35 in good health. In nucleotides, the CDR3 is TGTGCCAGCAGAGAGGAGGGGGCGATAGGTTCACCCCTCCACTTT. Residues: CASREEGAIGSPLHF.